Listed below are T cell receptor beta chains from one sample, sequenced in a study of glioma-infiltrating T cells. TCRdb analysed the multiplex PCR reads with MiXCR anew, one entry per CDR3 protein. The table has about 110,000 distinct CDR3 sequences, around 25% seen once. Sequenced: glioma tissue, nonneoplastic brain tissue, or PBMCs (not recorded which). These receptors came from a human donor with low-grade glioma or glioblastoma, undergoing nonglioma brain surgery, or in good health (not recorded which). Each CDR3 is given with its conserved first and last residue. D genes are given only for firm matches. The size of a clone is reported for some rows only, either as once, few or many, or as a class for expanded clones.

cdr3_aa: CASSEGTGNETQYF; cdr3_nt: TGTGCCAGCAGTGAGGGGACAGGGAATGAGACCCAGTACTTC; v_call: TRBV2; d_call: TRBD1; clone_size: few; j_call: TRBJ2-5
cdr3_aa: CASSSRGPLSAMNTEAFF; cdr3_nt: TGTGCCAGCAGTTCTCGGGGACCTCTATCAGCCATGAACACTGAAGCTTTCTTT; v_call: TRBV6-2/TRBV6-3; d_call: NA; clone_size: many; j_call: TRBJ1-1
cdr3_aa: CASGHGGGEQFF; cdr3_nt: TGTGCCAGCGGCCATGGGGGAGGCGAGCAGTTCTTC; v_call: TRBV7-9; d_call: NA; clone_size: NA; j_call: TRBJ2-1
cdr3_aa: CASRVDSTDTQYF; cdr3_nt: TGTGCCAGTCGAGTAGACAGCACAGATACGCAGTATTTT; v_call: TRBV6-2/TRBV6-3; d_call: NA; clone_size: many; j_call: TRBJ2-3
cdr3_aa: CSASQFRWTGTISSSYNSPLHF; cdr3_nt: TGCAGTGCTAGTCAATTCAGGTGGACAGGGACCATCTCCAGCTCCTATAATTCACCCCTCCACTTT; v_call: TRBV20-1; d_call: TRBD1; clone_size: many; j_call: TRBJ1-6
cdr3_aa: CASSPGINEQFF; cdr3_nt: TGTGCCAGCAGTCCGGGTATTAATGAGCAGTTCTTC; v_call: TRBV6-1; d_call: NA; clone_size: many; j_call: TRBJ2-1
cdr3_aa: CSALGQGYYEQYF; cdr3_nt: TGCAGTGCCCTAGGACAGGGTTACTACGAGCAGTACTTC; v_call: TRBV20-1; d_call: TRBD1; clone_size: many; j_call: TRBJ2-7
cdr3_aa: CASGLAHGGGGTGELFF; cdr3_nt: TGTGCTAGTGGTTTGGCCCACGGGGGGGGAGGCACCGGGGAGCTGTTTTTT; v_call: TRBV12-5; d_call: TRBD2; clone_size: NA; j_call: TRBJ2-2
cdr3_aa: CASSIRQPSTDTQYF; cdr3_nt: TGTGCCAGTAGTATAAGACAGCCTAGCACAGATACGCAGTATTTT; v_call: TRBV19; d_call: NA; clone_size: many; j_call: TRBJ2-3
cdr3_aa: CSASDRRFQETQYF; cdr3_nt: TGCAGTGCTTCGGACAGACGCTTCCAAGAGACCCAGTACTTC; v_call: TRBV20-1; d_call: NA; clone_size: many; j_call: TRBJ2-5
cdr3_aa: CASSYDSGGQNYGYTF; cdr3_nt: TGTGCCAGCAGTTACGACTCGGGCGGTCAAAACTATGGCTACACCTTC; v_call: TRBV6-2/TRBV6-3; d_call: NA; clone_size: many; j_call: TRBJ1-2
cdr3_aa: CASSPNYRSSYEQYF; cdr3_nt: TGTGCCAGCAGCCCCAACTACAGGAGCTCCTACGAGCAGTACTTC; v_call: TRBV9; d_call: NA; clone_size: many; j_call: TRBJ2-7
cdr3_aa: CAISESTSRYNEQFF; cdr3_nt: TGTGCCATCAGTGAGTCAACTAGCCGCTACAATGAGCAGTTCTTC; v_call: TRBV10-3; d_call: NA; clone_size: NA; j_call: TRBJ2-1
cdr3_aa: CASSPESTGIPHNEQFF; cdr3_nt: TGTGCCAGCAGCCCAGAGTCAACAGGGATTCCCCACAATGAGCAGTTCTTC; v_call: TRBV14; d_call: NA; clone_size: many; j_call: TRBJ2-1
cdr3_aa: CASSPLRGQNTEAFF; cdr3_nt: TGTGCCAGCAGTCCTCTAAGAGGGCAGAACACTGAAGCTTTCTTT; v_call: TRBV28; d_call: NA; clone_size: many; j_call: TRBJ1-1
cdr3_aa: CASSLGQGYEQYF; cdr3_nt: TGTGCCAGCAGTTTGGGACAGGGCTACGAGCAGTACTTC; v_call: TRBV12-3/TRBV12-4; d_call: TRBD1; clone_size: many; j_call: TRBJ2-7
cdr3_aa: CASRSPGQQYEQYF; cdr3_nt: TGTGCCAGCAGATCCCCGGGACAACAATACGAGCAGTACTTC; v_call: TRBV28; d_call: NA; clone_size: many; j_call: TRBJ2-7
cdr3_aa: CASSAGPYEQYF; cdr3_nt: TGTGCCAGCAGTGCAGGGCCCTACGAGCAGTACTTC; v_call: TRBV2; d_call: NA; clone_size: many; j_call: TRBJ2-7
cdr3_aa: CGSCETRLAYNGQLF; cdr3_nt: TGTGGCAGCTGTGAAACAAGACTAGCCTACAATGGACAGTTGTTC; v_call: TRBV25-1; d_call: NA; clone_size: NA; j_call: TRBJ2-5
cdr3_aa: CASSYHRDRGARSDQPQHF; cdr3_nt: TGTGCCAGCAGTTACCACCGGGACAGGGGGGCTCGGAGCGATCAGCCCCAGCATTTT; v_call: TRBV6-5; d_call: TRBD1; clone_size: NA; j_call: TRBJ1-5
cdr3_aa: CASSYSGEEYNEQFF; cdr3_nt: TGTGCCAGCAGTTACTCCGGGGAAGAGTACAATGAGCAGTTCTTC; v_call: TRBV6-6; d_call: NA; clone_size: NA; j_call: TRBJ2-1
cdr3_aa: CASSSNSGVGNTIYF; cdr3_nt: TGTGCCAGCTCTTCTAATTCAGGGGTTGGAAACACCATATATTTT; v_call: TRBV27; d_call: NA; clone_size: many; j_call: TRBJ1-3
cdr3_aa: CASSQRFRSSYEQYF; cdr3_nt: TGCGCCAGCAGCCAAAGATTCAGGAGCTCCTACGAGCAGTACTTC; v_call: TRBV4-1; d_call: NA; clone_size: many; j_call: TRBJ2-7
cdr3_aa: CASSFRSQPQHF; cdr3_nt: TGTGCCAGCAGTTTCCGGAGCCAGCCCCAGCATTTT; v_call: TRBV6-1; d_call: NA; clone_size: many; j_call: TRBJ1-5
cdr3_aa: CATSDSGVAGVYQPQHF; cdr3_nt: TGTGCCACCAGTGATAGCGGGGTGGCTGGAGTGTACCAGCCCCAGCATTTT; v_call: TRBV24-1; d_call: NA; clone_size: NA; j_call: TRBJ1-5
cdr3_aa: CASSHPIIWASGGYNEQFF; cdr3_nt: TGTGCCAGCAGCCACCCCATAATTTGGGCTAGCGGGGGTTACAATGAGCAGTTCTTC; v_call: TRBV9; d_call: TRBD2; clone_size: NA; j_call: TRBJ2-1
cdr3_aa: CASSRTRQGGQPQHF; cdr3_nt: TGTGCCAGCAGCCGAACTAGACAGGGAGGACAGCCCCAGCATTTT; v_call: TRBV3-1; d_call: TRBD1; clone_size: many; j_call: TRBJ1-5
cdr3_aa: CASGPTAVETQYF; cdr3_nt: TGTGCCAGCGGCCCGACAGCAGTAGAGACCCAGTACTTC; v_call: TRBV7-2; d_call: NA; clone_size: NA; j_call: TRBJ2-5
cdr3_aa: CSARGAGTQNTGELFF; cdr3_nt: TGCAGTGCTAGAGGGGCCGGGACACAGAACACCGGGGAGCTGTTTTTT; v_call: TRBV20-1; d_call: NA; clone_size: many; j_call: TRBJ2-2
cdr3_aa: CSARGTPGAAGELFF; cdr3_nt: TGCAGTGCTAGAGGCACTCCTGGGGCGGCCGGGGAGCTGTTTTTT; v_call: TRBV20-1; d_call: NA; clone_size: many; j_call: TRBJ2-2
cdr3_aa: CASSIRQGTAEAFF; cdr3_nt: TGTGCCAGCAGCATTAGACAGGGAACGGCCGAAGCTTTCTTT; v_call: TRBV7-2; d_call: TRBD1; clone_size: many; j_call: TRBJ1-1
cdr3_aa: CASSQDKGVGYEQYF; cdr3_nt: TGTGCCAGCAGCCAAGATAAGGGAGTAGGCTACGAGCAGTACTTC; v_call: TRBV4-2; d_call: NA; clone_size: many; j_call: TRBJ2-7
cdr3_aa: CAISGPQGDEQYF; cdr3_nt: TGTGCCATCAGTGGACCTCAGGGGGACGAGCAGTACTTC; v_call: TRBV10-3; d_call: TRBD1; clone_size: NA; j_call: TRBJ2-7
cdr3_aa: CASSQDHRARLSSYEQYF; cdr3_nt: TGTGCCAGCAGCCAAGACCATAGAGCGAGACTATCCTCCTACGAGCAGTACTTC; v_call: TRBV14; d_call: NA; clone_size: many; j_call: TRBJ2-7
cdr3_aa: CSATGGKAGNTEAFF; cdr3_nt: TGCAGTGCCACTGGAGGGAAAGCGGGAAACACTGAAGCTTTCTTT; v_call: TRBV20-1; d_call: NA; clone_size: NA; j_call: TRBJ1-1
cdr3_aa: CSARENRQGAYEQYF; cdr3_nt: TGCAGTGCTAGAGAGAATCGACAGGGGGCCTACGAGCAGTACTTC; v_call: TRBV20-1; d_call: TRBD1; clone_size: many; j_call: TRBJ2-7
cdr3_aa: CASTPTQGAYGYTF; cdr3_nt: TGTGCCAGTACCCCGACACAGGGGGCCTATGGCTACACCTTC; v_call: TRBV19; d_call: TRBD1; clone_size: many; j_call: TRBJ1-2
cdr3_aa: CSAWTSGGDTQYF; cdr3_nt: TGCAGTGCTTGGACTAGCGGGGGAGATACGCAGTATTTT; v_call: TRBV20-1; d_call: TRBD2; clone_size: many; j_call: TRBJ2-3
cdr3_aa: CASSPPGQGKTQYF; cdr3_nt: TGTGCCAGCAGTCCCCCGGGACAGGGAAAGACCCAGTACTTC; v_call: TRBV27; d_call: TRBD1; clone_size: many; j_call: TRBJ2-5
cdr3_aa: CASSPGQGYGGYTF; cdr3_nt: TGCGCCAGCAGCCCGGGACAGGGATACGGTGGCTACACCTTC; v_call: TRBV5-1; d_call: TRBD1; clone_size: many; j_call: TRBJ1-2
cdr3_aa: CASSLAGDRGLEQYF; cdr3_nt: TGCGCCAGCAGCTTGGCCGGTGACAGGGGGCTCGAGCAGTACTTC; v_call: TRBV5-1; d_call: TRBD1; clone_size: NA; j_call: TRBJ2-7
cdr3_aa: CASREATDTQYF; cdr3_nt: TGTGCCAGCAGGGAGGCTACAGATACGCAGTATTTT; v_call: TRBV12-3/TRBV12-4; d_call: NA; clone_size: many; j_call: TRBJ2-3
cdr3_aa: CATSTRQNTEAFF; cdr3_nt: TGTGCCACCAGCACCCGACAGAACACTGAAGCTTTCTTT; v_call: TRBV15; d_call: NA; clone_size: many; j_call: TRBJ1-1
cdr3_aa: CASSSLGGLFF; cdr3_nt: TGTGCCAGCAGTTCTCTAGGGGGACTGTTTTTT; v_call: TRBV28; d_call: NA; clone_size: many; j_call: TRBJ1-4
cdr3_aa: CASSLSAGAYGYTF; cdr3_nt: TGCGCCAGCAGCCTATCGGCAGGGGCCTATGGCTACACCTTC; v_call: TRBV4-3; d_call: NA; clone_size: many; j_call: TRBJ1-2
cdr3_aa: CATSRLDRGSNQPQHF; cdr3_nt: TGTGCCACCAGCAGACTGGACAGGGGGAGCAATCAGCCCCAGCATTTT; v_call: TRBV15; d_call: TRBD1; clone_size: many; j_call: TRBJ1-5
cdr3_aa: CSASQGAGYTF; cdr3_nt: TGCAGTGCTAGTCAAGGGGCCGGCTACACCTTC; v_call: TRBV20-1; d_call: NA; clone_size: many; j_call: TRBJ1-2
cdr3_aa: CASSGYKEQFF; cdr3_nt: TGTGCCAGCAGTGGGTACAAAGAGCAGTTCTTC; v_call: TRBV2; d_call: NA; clone_size: many; j_call: TRBJ2-1
cdr3_aa: CASSLGTVIYNEQFF; cdr3_nt: TGTGCCAGCAGCTTAGGGACGGTAATCTACAATGAGCAGTTCTTC; v_call: TRBV7-8; d_call: NA; clone_size: many; j_call: TRBJ2-1
cdr3_aa: CASSRDRGRGAKNIQYF; cdr3_nt: TGTGCCAGCAGTAGGGACAGGGGGCGCGGGGCCAAAAACATTCAGTACTTC; v_call: TRBV12-3/TRBV12-4; d_call: TRBD1; clone_size: few; j_call: TRBJ2-4
cdr3_aa: CASSSLGGSYNEQFF; cdr3_nt: TGTGCCAGCAGTTCACTGGGGGGAAGCTACAATGAGCAGTTCTTC; v_call: TRBV6-1; d_call: NA; clone_size: many; j_call: TRBJ2-1
cdr3_aa: CASSRGGSTGNEKLFF; cdr3_nt: TGTGCCAGCAGCCGGGGGGGATCTACAGGGAATGAAAAACTGTTTTTT; v_call: TRBV7-2; d_call: NA; clone_size: many; j_call: TRBJ1-4
cdr3_aa: CASSQQKAGVGNQPQHF; cdr3_nt: TGTGCCAGCAGCCAACAAAAGGCAGGGGTCGGCAATCAGCCCCAGCATTTT; v_call: TRBV4-2; d_call: NA; clone_size: many; j_call: TRBJ1-5
cdr3_aa: CASSLANVAKNIQYF; cdr3_nt: TGTGCCAGCAGCTTAGCAAACGTGGCCAAAAACATTCAGTACTTC; v_call: TRBV7-2; d_call: NA; clone_size: many; j_call: TRBJ2-4